The rows below give T cell receptor beta chains drawn from one sample of a study of blood T cell repertoires in COVID-19. TCRdb's copy holds only in-frame clones and misses some; the assay was immunoSEQ multiplex PCR. The sample has more than 300,000 clones; 70% to 90% are singletons. The sequencing input was peripheral blood. These receptor sequences come from a woman aged 25-40 years with COVID-19, enrolled during active disease. Both conserved end residues are part of each CDR3. The D gene is left open where the match is weak. The size field is filled for only some rows; it gives once, few, many or a size class.

V	length	J	size	D	DNA	CDR3
TRBV7-9	13	TRBJ1-1	.	.	TGTGCCAGCAGCTTACCCGGGTACACTGAAGCTTTCTTT	CASSLPGYTEAFF
TRBV6-5	11	TRBJ2-7	.	TRBD2	TGTGCCACTGTAGCGGGAGGTGAGCAGTACTTC	CATVAGGEQYF
TRBV5-6	15	TRBJ2-3	once	TRBD1	TGTGCCAGCAGCTTTGCAGGGGGCCTTTCAGATACGCAGTATTTT	CASSFAGGLSDTQYF
TRBV5-1	17	TRBJ2-2	.	TRBD2	TGCGCCAGCAGCACGGGACTAGCGGGAGATCACACCGGGGAGCTGTTTTTT	CASSTGLAGDHTGELFF
TRBV24-1	15	TRBJ2-1	.	TRBD2	TGTGCCACCAGTGATCGGGGGGTGGGTGTGAGTGAGCAGTTCTTC	CATSDRGVGVSEQFF
TRBV3-1/TRBV3-2	16	TRBJ2-3	.	TRBD1	TGTGCCAGCAGCCCAGACAGGGCGATACGGGCAGATACGCAGTATTTT	CASSPDRAIRADTQYF
TRBV18	13	TRBJ1-2	.	.	TGTGCCAGCTCACCACTTGGGGGCGCGGGCTACACCTTC	CASSPLGGAGYTF
TRBV4-1	14	TRBJ2-7	.	.	TGCGCCAGCAGCCAGGGTGCTGGGCCCTACGAGCAGTACTTC	CASSQGAGPYEQYF
TRBV6-5	15	TRBJ2-7	.	TRBD1	TGTGCCAGCGGGGGAAGGGGGCAGGGATCTTACGAGCAGTACTTC	CASGGRGQGSYEQYF
TRBV3-1/TRBV3-2	18	TRBJ2-2	.	TRBD2	TGTGCCAGCAGCCCTACTCGACTAGCCCTCCTTGAGACCGGGGAGCTGTTTTTT	CASSPTRLALLETGELFF